The clone carrying this T cell receptor (beta chain) was seen only a few times. What it binds is unknown. The source of the sample is a study of beta chain features in type 1 diabetes. cDNA synthesis used the whole RNA isolate, giving expressed TCRB sequences. Clones were sequenced by immunoSEQ multiplex PCR, and TCRdb holds only the in-frame ones, with some missing. The repertoire has 350,000 to 450,000 clones, roughly 14% of them found once; the top ten carry approximately 0.038%. General observations from the study: In these data, an HLA type influence on TCRB rearrangement remained unresolved. When Type 1 diabetes patients were examined, their TCRB CDR3s proved moderately but significantly shorter in all four CD4+ subsets.

Germline CDR1 SGHTA, CDR2 FQGNSA. The CDR3 runs 15 residues. The V and J ends lost 3 bases and 5 bases, in that order; junction bases with no gene match: 9. The specimen was naive CD4+ T cells from blood. This clonotype was sampled from a man aged 30 to 45 in good health. The chain links TRBV7-2 to TRBJ2-5; 7 bases map to TRBD1. CDR3 protein: CASSLQGQRTETQYF. Written as DNA, the CDR3 is TGTGCCAGCAGCTTGCAGGGACAGAGGACGGAGACCCAGTACTTC.